These 13 T cell receptor beta chains were sequenced from one sample in a study of preoperative IRX-2 immunotherapy in early breast cancer. Only in-frame clones appear in the TCRdb table, and some are missing; sequencing was by immunoSEQ multiplex PCR. Among 3,400 or so clones listed, roughly 70% were seen once. Treatment noted: preoperative locoregional IRX-2 cytokine immunotherapy. This material consisted of tumor tissue, taken after IRX-2 immunotherapy. These receptor sequences come from a human donor with breast cancer.

The chain uses TRBV19 and TRBJ2-7; D perhaps matches TRBD2 (7 bases). V dropped 4 bases and J dropped 1 base, with 14 bases sitting between them. CDR3 length: 15 amino acids. CDR1 and CDR2 (germline): LNHDA, SQIVND (reference sequence). Written as DNA, the CDR3 is TGTGCCAGTAGTAAGAACAGGGAGGGTTCCTACGAGCAGTACTTC. Its translation: CASSKNREGSYEQYF.

CDR3 DNA: TGTGCCAGCAGATTGGGACAGGCGGACTACGAGCAGTACTTC. As protein: CASRLGQADYEQYF. This chain uses TRBV6-8 with TRBJ2-7; 8 bases map to TRBD1. Germline CDR1 reads MNHGY; CDR2 reads SAAAGT. Trimming removed 6 bases from V and 3 bases from J; junction bases left unmatched: 7. The CDR3 covers 14 residues.

This chain connects TRBV29-1 to TRBJ1-2, with D possibly being TRBD1 (6 bases). Germline-derived CDR1 and CDR2 are SQVTM and ANQGSEA. The CDR3 runs 13 residues. V was cut by 3 bases and J by 4 bases, with 12 bases left in between. CDR3 coding DNA: TGCAGCGTTGAGTACATGGACAGCTATGGCTACACCTTC. It is translated as CSVEYMDSYGYTF.

This chain connects TRBV28 to TRBJ1-1; possibly TRBD1 for D (6 bases). Per the germline V gene, CDR1 is MDHEN and CDR2 is SYDVKM. Trimming removed 8 bases from V and 4 bases from J, with 17 bases in between. The CDR3 covers 14 residues. The CDR3 protein is CASHRGDLSTEAFF. The DNA of the CDR3 is TGTGCCAGCCATAGGGGGGATTTGAGCACTGAAGCTTTCTTT.

The CDR3 DNA reads TGTGCCAGCACCCCCTCTTGGCTAGCGGGTTCCGATACGCAGTATTTT. Amino acid sequence: CASTPSWLAGSDTQYF. The V and J genes are TRBV6-8 and TRBJ2-3; 8 nucleotides agree with TRBD2. CDR1 MNHGY and CDR2 SAAAGT come from the germline V gene. The CDR3 runs 16 residues. The J segment lost 6 bases and the V segment lost 7 bases, leaving 15 bases of the junction unmatched.

V and J are TRBV12-5 and TRBJ1-1; the D is unclear. V was cut by 8 bases and J by 0 bases, with 13 bases left in between. The CDR3 loop spans 14 amino acids. Germline CDR1 and CDR2: LGHNT and FRNRAP. The CDR3 nucleotides read TGTGCTAGTCTTACCCCGGCAGTGAACACTGAAGCTTTCTTT. Translated, it gives CASLTPAVNTEAFF.

The genes are TRBV4-1 and TRBJ1-1, with TRBD1 matching over 10 bases. Trimming removed 4 bases from V and 0 bases from J; junction bases left unmatched: 11. CDR1 and CDR2 from the germline V gene are MGHRA and YSYEKL. CDR3 length: 18 amino acids. CDR3 residues: CASSLTGDRGFMNTEAFF. The CDR3 DNA reads TGCGCCAGCAGCCTTACTGGGGACAGGGGTTTCATGAACACTGAAGCTTTCTTT.

This chain uses TRBV1 with TRBJ1-1. TRBV1 constitutes a pseudogene. This CDR3 is built from 13 residues. For the CDR3, the DNA is TGCGCCAGCAGCCAAGGTGAGGCCACTGAAGCTTTCTTT. Translating gives CASSQGEATEAFF.

V usage is TRBV6-8 and J usage is TRBJ2-7; 7 bases agree with TRBD1. The CDR3 has 15 amino acids. The V segment lost 4 bases and the J segment 4 bases; nucleotides outside the gene matches: 10. CDR1 is MNHGY, CDR2 SAAAGT, per germline. The CDR3 protein is CASSSGWTGVYEQYF. The CDR3 coding sequence is TGTGCCAGCAGTTCGGGATGGACAGGAGTATACGAGCAGTACTTC.

The genes are TRBV19 and TRBJ2-7, with no clear D. From germline, CDR1 is LNHDA and CDR2 SQIVND (reference sequence). Deletions cut 5 bases from V and 5 bases from J, with 13 bases between. The CDR3 length is 13 residues. The CDR3 DNA reads TGTGCCAGTAGTTCTCTCCTTGGGCACGAGCAGTACTTC. As protein: CASSSLLGHEQYF.

This chain links TRBV19 with TRBJ1-1; D is unresolved. The germline V and J ends were trimmed by 8 bases and 4 bases, with 26 bases remaining between them. The CDR3 contains 17 residues. Germline values: CDR1 LNHDA, CDR2 SQIVND (reference sequence). CDR3 nucleotide sequence: TGTGCCAGTCGCGGATCAATGTGGGAGGGTATAAGCACTGAAGCTTTCTTT. Amino acid sequence: CASRGSMWEGISTEAFF.

The chain employs TRBV11-3 and TRBJ2-1, with a possible D match to TRBD2 (5 bases). The germline V gene has CDR1 SGHNT and CDR2 YENEEA. The V and J ends lost 5 bases and 0 bases respectively, with 11 bases between them. This CDR3 region has 15 residues. The DNA of the CDR3 is TGTGCCAGCAGCCCAACTAGTTACTCCTACAATGAGCAGTTCTTC. Translation gives CASSPTSYSYNEQFF.

This clone was found a few times. V and J are TRBV11-3 and TRBJ1-1; 12 positions agree with TRBD1. CDR1 is SGHNT and CDR2 is YENEEA in the germline V gene. V lost 3 bases, J lost 4 bases, and 3 bases stayed unmatched. CDR3 length: 15 residues. In nucleotides, the CDR3 is TGTGCCAGCAGCTTGGGACAGGGGGCGTCCACTGAAGCTTTCTTT. Translating gives CASSLGQGASTEAFF.